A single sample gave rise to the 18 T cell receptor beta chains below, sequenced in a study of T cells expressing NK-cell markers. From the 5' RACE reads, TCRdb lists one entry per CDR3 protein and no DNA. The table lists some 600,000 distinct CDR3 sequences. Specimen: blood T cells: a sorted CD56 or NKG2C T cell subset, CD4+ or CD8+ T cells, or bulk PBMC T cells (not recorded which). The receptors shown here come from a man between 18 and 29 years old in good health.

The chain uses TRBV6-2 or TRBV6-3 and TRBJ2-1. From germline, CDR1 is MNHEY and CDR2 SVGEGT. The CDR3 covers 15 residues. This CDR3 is CASSYLTGPYNEQFF.

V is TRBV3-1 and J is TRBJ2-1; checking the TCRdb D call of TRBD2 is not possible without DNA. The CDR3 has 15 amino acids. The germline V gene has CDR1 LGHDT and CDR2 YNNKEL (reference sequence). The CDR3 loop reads CASRPGLGSTNEQFF.

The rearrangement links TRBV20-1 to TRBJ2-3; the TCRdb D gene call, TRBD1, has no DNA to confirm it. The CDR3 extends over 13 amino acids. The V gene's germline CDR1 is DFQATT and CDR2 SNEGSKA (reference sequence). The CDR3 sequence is CSASDRVGNTQYF.

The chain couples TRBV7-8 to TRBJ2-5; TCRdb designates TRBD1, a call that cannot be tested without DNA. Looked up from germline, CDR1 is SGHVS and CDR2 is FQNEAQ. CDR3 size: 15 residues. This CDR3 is CASSLAWGRSETQYF.

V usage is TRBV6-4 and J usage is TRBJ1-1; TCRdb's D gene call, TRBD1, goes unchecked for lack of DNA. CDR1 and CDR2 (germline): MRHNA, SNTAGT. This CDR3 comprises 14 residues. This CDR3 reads CASSVGGQDTEAFF.

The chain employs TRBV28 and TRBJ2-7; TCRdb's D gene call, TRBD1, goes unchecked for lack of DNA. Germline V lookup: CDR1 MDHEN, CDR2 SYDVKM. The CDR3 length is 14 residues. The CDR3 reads CASNPVLARKEQYF. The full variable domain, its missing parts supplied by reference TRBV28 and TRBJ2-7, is DVKVTQSSRYLVKRTGEKVFLECVQDMDHENMFWYRQDPGLGLRLIYFSYDVKMKEKGDIPEGYSVSREKKERFSLILESASTNQTSMYLCASNPVLARKEQYFGPGTRLTVT.

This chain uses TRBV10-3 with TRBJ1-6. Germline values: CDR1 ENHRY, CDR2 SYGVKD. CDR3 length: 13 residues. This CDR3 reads CAMRATDNSPLHF.

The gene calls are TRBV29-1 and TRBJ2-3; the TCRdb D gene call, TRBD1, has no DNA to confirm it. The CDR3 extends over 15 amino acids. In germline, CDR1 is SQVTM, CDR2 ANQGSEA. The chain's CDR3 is CSLRGSPLNTDTQYF.

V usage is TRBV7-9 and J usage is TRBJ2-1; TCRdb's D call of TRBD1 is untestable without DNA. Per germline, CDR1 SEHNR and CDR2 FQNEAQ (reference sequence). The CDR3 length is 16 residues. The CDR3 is CASSKHRGGRLNEQFF.

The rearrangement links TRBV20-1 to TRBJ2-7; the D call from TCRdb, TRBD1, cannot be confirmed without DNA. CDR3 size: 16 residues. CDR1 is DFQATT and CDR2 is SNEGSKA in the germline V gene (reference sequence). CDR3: CSARDGGGRGPHEQYF.

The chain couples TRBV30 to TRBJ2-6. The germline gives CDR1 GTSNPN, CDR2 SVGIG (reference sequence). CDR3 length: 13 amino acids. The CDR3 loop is CALKLSGANVLTF.

The CDR3 is CASSQVAWSSYEQYF. V and J are TRBV14 and TRBJ2-7. CDR3 length: 15 amino acids. CDR1 SGHDN and CDR2 FVKESK come from the germline V gene.

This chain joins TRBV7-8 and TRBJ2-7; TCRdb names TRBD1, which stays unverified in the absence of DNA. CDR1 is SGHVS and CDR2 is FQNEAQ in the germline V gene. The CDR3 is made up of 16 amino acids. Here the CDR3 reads CASSLVTGTVADEQYF.

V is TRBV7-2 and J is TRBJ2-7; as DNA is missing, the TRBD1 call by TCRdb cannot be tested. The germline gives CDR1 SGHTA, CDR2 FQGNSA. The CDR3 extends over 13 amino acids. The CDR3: CASSVVQGYEQYF.

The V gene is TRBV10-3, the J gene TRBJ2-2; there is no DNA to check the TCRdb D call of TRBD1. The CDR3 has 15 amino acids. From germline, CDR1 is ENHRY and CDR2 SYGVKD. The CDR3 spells CAISVPGRNTGELFF.

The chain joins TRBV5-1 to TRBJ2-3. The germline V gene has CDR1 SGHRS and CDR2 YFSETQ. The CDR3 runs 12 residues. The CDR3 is CASKSSVDTQYF.

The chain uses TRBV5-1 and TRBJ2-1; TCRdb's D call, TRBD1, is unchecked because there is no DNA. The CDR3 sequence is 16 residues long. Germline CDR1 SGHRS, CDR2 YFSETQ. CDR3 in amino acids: CASSPGGQSSYNEQFF. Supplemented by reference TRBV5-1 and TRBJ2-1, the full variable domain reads KAGVTQTPRYLIKTRGQQVTLSCSPISGHRSVSWYQQTPGQGLQFLFEYFSETQRNKGNFPGRFSGRQFSNSRSEMNVSTLELGDSALYLCASSPGGQSSYNEQFFGPGTRLTVL.

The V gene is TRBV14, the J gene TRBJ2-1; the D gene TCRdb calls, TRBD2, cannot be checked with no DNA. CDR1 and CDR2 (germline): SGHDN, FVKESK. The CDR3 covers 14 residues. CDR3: CASSQELSGSEQFF.